The source of this T cell receptor (beta chain) is a study of T cell changes during pregnancy in multiple sclerosis. Sequencing was performed with immunoSEQ multiplex PCR; in TCRdb, only in-frame clones are kept and a portion is missing. The data contain about 75,000 clones, approximately 95% of them singletons. Germline CDR1 SGDLS, CDR2 YYNGEE. Deletions cut 4 bases from V and 7 bases from J, with 27 bases between. The CDR3 sequence is 17 residues long. Here the sequenced sample was CD4+ T cells from peripheral blood mononuclear cells, taken after pregnancy. The source is a female donor with multiple sclerosis, enrolled in a pregnancy study. The chain links TRBV9 to TRBJ2-7; weak D call: TRBD2 (6 bases). The CDR3 bases are TGTGCCAGCAGCCCTTTTCGGTCGGGAGTGAGGATGGAAGAGCAGTACTTC. This sequence encodes CASSPFRSGVRMEEQYF.